A selection of T cell receptor beta chains follows, all from one sample in a study of blood T cell repertoires in COVID-19. Here immunoSEQ multiplex PCR was the method, and the copy in TCRdb shows in-frame clones only, minus some. This repertoire shows approximately 150,000 clones, around 80% found once; its top ten account for roughly 15%. Sequenced sample: peripheral blood. These receptors all stem from a human donor with acute or convalescent COVID-19. The donor label of this sample is uncertain. CDR3s include the opening cysteine and the closing phenylalanine or tryptophan. The order of the fields is V gene, J gene, clone size, D gene, CDR3 DNA, CDR3 protein. A D gene is named only where the DNA matches it firmly. Clone size appears in some rows only: once, few, many, or a class for an expanded clone.

v_gene: TRBV11-2
j_gene: TRBJ2-7
abundance: -
d_gene: -
CDR3nt: TGTGCCAGCAGCTTAACTCTCACTTACGAGCAGTACTTC
CDR3aa: CASSLTLTYEQYF

v_gene: TRBV19
j_gene: TRBJ1-1
abundance: -
d_gene: -
CDR3nt: TGTGCCAGTAGTCTACCCTCTCCCCGTCGGCAGGCTGGGCCCTTTTCCTACACTGAAGCTTTCTTT
CDR3aa: CASSLPSPRRQAGPFSYTEAFF

v_gene: TRBV7-2
j_gene: TRBJ2-7
abundance: -
d_gene: TRBD2
CDR3nt: TGTGCCAGCAGCTTAGGGCGGGCTAGCGGGGGAATCTACGAGCAGTACTTC
CDR3aa: CASSLGRASGGIYEQYF

v_gene: TRBV20-1
j_gene: TRBJ1-1
abundance: -
d_gene: -
CDR3nt: TGCAGTGCTAGTCCCGGCGGACACATGAACACTGAAGCTTTCTTT
CDR3aa: CSASPGGHMNTEAFF

v_gene: TRBV18
j_gene: TRBJ2-1
abundance: -
d_gene: TRBD1
CDR3nt: TGTGCCAGCTCACCACCGGACAGGGGTGAGTTCTTC
CDR3aa: CASSPPDRGEFF

v_gene: TRBV14
j_gene: TRBJ1-2
abundance: -
d_gene: TRBD1
CDR3nt: TGTGCCAGCAGCCAACATAGTCCGACAGGGGAAGCGTATGGCTACACCTTC
CDR3aa: CASSQHSPTGEAYGYTF

v_gene: TRBV19
j_gene: TRBJ1-2
abundance: -
d_gene: -
CDR3nt: TGTGCCAGTGAGGCGAACTATGGCTACACCTTC
CDR3aa: CASEANYGYTF

v_gene: TRBV5-1
j_gene: TRBJ2-2
abundance: -
d_gene: TRBD2
CDR3nt: TGCGCCAGCAGTCGCGGGGGCACCGGGGAGCTGTTTTTT
CDR3aa: CASSRGGTGELFF

v_gene: TRBV7-9
j_gene: TRBJ1-4
abundance: -
d_gene: -
CDR3nt: TGTGCCAGCAGCTTGGTGGGACTAGATGAAAAACTGTTTTTT
CDR3aa: CASSLVGLDEKLFF

v_gene: TRBV2
j_gene: TRBJ1-4
abundance: -
d_gene: -
CDR3nt: TGTGCCAGCAGTGAAAGCGGACTTAATGAAAAACTGTTTTTT
CDR3aa: CASSESGLNEKLFF

v_gene: TRBV18
j_gene: TRBJ2-5
abundance: -
d_gene: -
CDR3nt: TGTGCCAGCTCACCACCGACAGCAGCCGGGGGAACCCAGTACTTC
CDR3aa: CASSPPTAAGGTQYF

v_gene: TRBV5-1
j_gene: TRBJ1-3
abundance: -
d_gene: -
CDR3nt: TGCGCCAGCAGCTTGACGGACTCCCCCTGGAACACCATATATTTT
CDR3aa: CASSLTDSPWNTIYF

v_gene: TRBV2
j_gene: TRBJ2-5
abundance: -
d_gene: -
CDR3nt: TGTGCCAGCAGTAAACAGGGAGGGGAGACCCAGTACTTC
CDR3aa: CASSKQGGETQYF

v_gene: TRBV7-2
j_gene: TRBJ1-3
abundance: -
d_gene: -
CDR3nt: TGTGCCAGCAGCTTAAACAGGGTCACTGGAAACACCATATATTTT
CDR3aa: CASSLNRVTGNTIYF

v_gene: TRBV5-1
j_gene: TRBJ2-3
abundance: -
d_gene: TRBD2
CDR3nt: TGCGCCAGCAGCAACAAGCTCACTAGCGGAAGCACAGATACGCAGTATTTT
CDR3aa: CASSNKLTSGSTDTQYF

v_gene: TRBV6-6
j_gene: TRBJ1-2
abundance: -
d_gene: -
CDR3nt: TGTGCCAGCAGTTACGGGGGCGAGTCAGCTAACTATGGCTACACCTTC
CDR3aa: CASSYGGESANYGYTF

v_gene: TRBV5-1
j_gene: TRBJ2-7
abundance: -
d_gene: TRBD1
CDR3nt: TGCGCCAGCAGCTTGAGGGCAAGGACAGGCCTTCAAAACTACGAGCAGTACTTC
CDR3aa: CASSLRARTGLQNYEQYF

v_gene: TRBV7-9
j_gene: TRBJ2-1
abundance: -
d_gene: TRBD1
CDR3nt: TGTGCCAGCAGCCCGGGAGGGACAGGGGCCTACAATGAGCAGTTCTTC
CDR3aa: CASSPGGTGAYNEQFF

v_gene: TRBV4-1
j_gene: TRBJ2-1
abundance: -
d_gene: TRBD2
CDR3nt: TGCGCCAGCAGCCATAAGCGGGGGAGCGCCTCTCGCCACAATGAGCAGTTCTTC
CDR3aa: CASSHKRGSASRHNEQFF

v_gene: TRBV27
j_gene: TRBJ2-3
abundance: -
d_gene: -
CDR3nt: TGTGCCAGCAGGCCGCCCGATGTACTTTTGACGCAGTATTTT
CDR3aa: CASRPPDVLLTQYF

v_gene: TRBV19
j_gene: TRBJ1-1
abundance: -
d_gene: TRBD1
CDR3nt: TGTGCCAGTAGGACCCCGGGACAGGGGGAAGCTTTCTTT
CDR3aa: CASRTPGQGEAFF

v_gene: TRBV19
j_gene: TRBJ1-5
abundance: -
d_gene: -
CDR3nt: TGTGCCAGTAGTATAGTGGGGGGGAGTAGGCCCCATCAGCCCCAGCATTTT
CDR3aa: CASSIVGGSRPHQPQHF

v_gene: TRBV6-5
j_gene: TRBJ1-2
abundance: -
d_gene: -
CDR3nt: TGTGCCAGCTTCCTTCTATACTATGGCTACACCTTC
CDR3aa: CASFLLYYGYTF

v_gene: TRBV19
j_gene: TRBJ2-1
abundance: -
d_gene: -
CDR3nt: TGTGCCAGTAGTCTCTACAATGAGCAGTTCTTC
CDR3aa: CASSLYNEQFF

v_gene: TRBV6-5
j_gene: TRBJ1-5
abundance: -
d_gene: -
CDR3nt: TGTGCCAGCAACACCGCTTGGGGGGGGGATCAGCCCCAGCATTTT
CDR3aa: CASNTAWGGDQPQHF

v_gene: TRBV6-5
j_gene: TRBJ1-6
abundance: -
d_gene: TRBD1
CDR3nt: TGTGCCAGCAGTTACTCGCACAGGGGGAATTCACCCCTCCACTTT
CDR3aa: CASSYSHRGNSPLHF

v_gene: TRBV6-4
j_gene: TRBJ2-1
abundance: -
d_gene: -
CDR3nt: TGTGCCAGCAGGGCCCAGGAGGGGCCCTCCAATGAGCAGTTCTTC
CDR3aa: CASRAQEGPSNEQFF

v_gene: TRBV2
j_gene: TRBJ2-3
abundance: once
d_gene: TRBD2
CDR3nt: TGTGCCAGCTCCTACCAGCGGGGACGGACAGATACGCAGTATTTT
CDR3aa: CASSYQRGRTDTQYF

v_gene: TRBV9
j_gene: TRBJ1-1
abundance: -
d_gene: -
CDR3nt: TGTGCCAGCAGCGTAGATTCTACGAACACTGAAGCTTTCTTT
CDR3aa: CASSVDSTNTEAFF

v_gene: TRBV3-1/TRBV3-2
j_gene: TRBJ2-2
abundance: -
d_gene: -
CDR3nt: TGTGCCAGCAGCCCAGTCACCGGGGAGCTGTTTTTT
CDR3aa: CASSPVTGELFF

v_gene: TRBV3-1/TRBV3-2
j_gene: TRBJ1-3
abundance: -
d_gene: -
CDR3nt: TGTGCCAGCAGCCATCCAGGGGCTGGAAACACCATATATTTT
CDR3aa: CASSHPGAGNTIYF

v_gene: TRBV2
j_gene: TRBJ1-5
abundance: -
d_gene: -
CDR3nt: TGTGCCAGCAGTGAGGGGGGGTATAGCAATCAGCCCCAGCATTTT
CDR3aa: CASSEGGYSNQPQHF

v_gene: TRBV30
j_gene: TRBJ1-1
abundance: -
d_gene: -
CDR3nt: TGTGCCTGGAGTGTACAGGTGGGGAAAGCTTTCTTT
CDR3aa: CAWSVQVGKAFF

v_gene: TRBV19
j_gene: TRBJ1-5
abundance: -
d_gene: -
CDR3nt: TGTGCCAGTAGTATGGCAGGGCGGCTCAATCAGCCCCAGCATTTT
CDR3aa: CASSMAGRLNQPQHF

v_gene: TRBV6-4
j_gene: TRBJ2-3
abundance: -
d_gene: -
CDR3nt: TGTGCCAGCAGTGCGTCCCCCGGAGGGGGCACAGATACGCAGTATTTT
CDR3aa: CASSASPGGGTDTQYF

v_gene: TRBV27
j_gene: TRBJ2-1
abundance: few
d_gene: TRBD1
CDR3nt: TGTGCCAGCAGTCCCCCCAGACAGGGGAGATCTAATGAGCAGTTCTTC
CDR3aa: CASSPPRQGRSNEQFF

v_gene: TRBV19
j_gene: TRBJ1-1
abundance: -
d_gene: TRBD1
CDR3nt: TGTGCCAGTAGTAGGGACAGGGGAATGAACACTGAAGCTTTCTTT
CDR3aa: CASSRDRGMNTEAFF

v_gene: TRBV5-4
j_gene: TRBJ2-1
abundance: -
d_gene: -
CDR3nt: TGTGCCAGCAGCTTGGCTACCCCGGGATACAATGAGCAGTTCTTC
CDR3aa: CASSLATPGYNEQFF

v_gene: TRBV7-9
j_gene: TRBJ2-1
abundance: -
d_gene: TRBD1
CDR3nt: TGTGCCAGCAGCTTAGGACATCGGGACAGGGGTCCGTTCTTC
CDR3aa: CASSLGHRDRGPFF

v_gene: TRBV5-4
j_gene: TRBJ2-3
abundance: -
d_gene: -
CDR3nt: TGTGCCAGCACCAGGATTGGCACAGATACGCAGTATTTT
CDR3aa: CASTRIGTDTQYF

v_gene: TRBV4-2
j_gene: TRBJ2-3
abundance: -
d_gene: -
CDR3nt: TGTGCCAGCAGCCAAGATTCCAGGGGAGGGACAGATACGCAGTATTTT
CDR3aa: CASSQDSRGGTDTQYF

v_gene: TRBV5-6
j_gene: TRBJ2-7
abundance: -
d_gene: -
CDR3nt: TGTGCCAGCACCCTACACCTGGGCAGTCTTTCCTACGAGCAGTACTTC
CDR3aa: CASTLHLGSLSYEQYF

v_gene: TRBV9
j_gene: TRBJ2-2
abundance: -
d_gene: TRBD2
CDR3nt: TGTGCCAGCAGCGTATCCGGACTAGCGACGAACACCGGGGAGCTGTTTTTT
CDR3aa: CASSVSGLATNTGELFF

v_gene: TRBV21-1
j_gene: TRBJ1-4
abundance: -
d_gene: -
CDR3nt: TGTGCCAGCAGCAAAGGCACAGGACAGGTGGAGAATGAAAAACTGTTTTTT
CDR3aa: CASSKGTGQVENEKLFF

v_gene: TRBV7-2
j_gene: TRBJ1-3
abundance: -
d_gene: -
CDR3nt: TGTGCCAGCAGCCCCGGACAGACGGGAAACACCATATATTTT
CDR3aa: CASSPGQTGNTIYF

v_gene: TRBV1
j_gene: TRBJ1-1
abundance: -
d_gene: -
CDR3nt: TGCACCAGCAGCCAAGTTGGGGACAGAATGAACACTGAAGCTTTCTTT
CDR3aa: CTSSQVGDRMNTEAFF

v_gene: TRBV5-1
j_gene: TRBJ1-2
abundance: -
d_gene: TRBD1
CDR3nt: TGCGCCAGCAGCCCTACTGGGACAGGGGATGGCTACACCTTC
CDR3aa: CASSPTGTGDGYTF

v_gene: TRBV19
j_gene: TRBJ1-6
abundance: -
d_gene: -
CDR3nt: TGTGCCAGTAGTTGGCTGGATAATTCACCCCTCCACTTT
CDR3aa: CASSWLDNSPLHF

v_gene: TRBV18
j_gene: TRBJ1-4
abundance: -
d_gene: -
CDR3nt: TGTGCTTCGTCCCCCGGGATTAATGAAAAACTGTTTTTT
CDR3aa: CASSPGINEKLFF

v_gene: TRBV5-4
j_gene: TRBJ1-2
abundance: few
d_gene: -
CDR3nt: TGTGCCAGCAGCATTGACAGGACTAACTATGGCTACACCTTC
CDR3aa: CASSIDRTNYGYTF

v_gene: TRBV4-1
j_gene: TRBJ1-2
abundance: -
d_gene: TRBD1
CDR3nt: TGCGCCAGCAGCCAATCAACAGGGGGGGCCGCCCTACGCTATGGCTACACCTTC
CDR3aa: CASSQSTGGAALRYGYTF

v_gene: TRBV2
j_gene: TRBJ2-3
abundance: -
d_gene: -
CDR3nt: TGTGCCAGCAGGATCCGGAACAGGGCAAGCACAGATACGCAGTATTTT
CDR3aa: CASRIRNRASTDTQYF

v_gene: TRBV15
j_gene: TRBJ1-5
abundance: -
d_gene: -
CDR3nt: TGTGCCACCAGCAGCCTCGTCGGGAGTCAGCCCCAGCATTTT
CDR3aa: CATSSLVGSQPQHF

v_gene: TRBV2
j_gene: TRBJ1-2
abundance: -
d_gene: TRBD1
CDR3nt: TGTGCCAGCAGTTTGACAGGGGGAAGCTATGGCTACACCTTC
CDR3aa: CASSLTGGSYGYTF